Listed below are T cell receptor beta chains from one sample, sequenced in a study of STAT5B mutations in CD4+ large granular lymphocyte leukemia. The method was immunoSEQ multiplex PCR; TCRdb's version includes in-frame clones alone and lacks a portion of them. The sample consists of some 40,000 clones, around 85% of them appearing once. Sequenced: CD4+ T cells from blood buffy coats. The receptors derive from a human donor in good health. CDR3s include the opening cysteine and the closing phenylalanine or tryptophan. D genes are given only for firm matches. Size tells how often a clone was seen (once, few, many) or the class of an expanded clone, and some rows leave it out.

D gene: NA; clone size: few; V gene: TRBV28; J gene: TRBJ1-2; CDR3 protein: CASSLLVSNPPGYTF; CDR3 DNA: TGTGCCAGCAGTTTATTGGTATCCAACCCCCCTGGCTACACCTTC
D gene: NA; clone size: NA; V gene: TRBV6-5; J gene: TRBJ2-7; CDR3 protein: CASSYVGLRSKEQYF; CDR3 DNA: TGTGCCAGCAGTTACGTTGGACTCCGCTCCAAGGAGCAGTACTTC
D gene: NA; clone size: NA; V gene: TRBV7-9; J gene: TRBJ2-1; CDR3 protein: CASSLMAGYNEQFF; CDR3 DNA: TGTGCCAGCAGCTTAATGGCGGGGTACAATGAGCAGTTCTTC
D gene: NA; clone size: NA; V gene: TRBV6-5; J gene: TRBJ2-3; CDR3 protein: CASSYSWDPAPDTQYF; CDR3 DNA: TGTGCCAGCAGTTACTCGTGGGACCCCGCCCCAGATACGCAGTATTTT
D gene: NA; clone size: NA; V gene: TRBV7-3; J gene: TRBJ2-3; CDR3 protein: CASSLDSYITDTQYF; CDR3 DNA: TGTGCCAGCAGCTTAGACAGCTACATCACAGATACGCAGTATTTT
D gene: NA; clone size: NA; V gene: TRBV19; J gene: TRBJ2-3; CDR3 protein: CASSISISGSSTDTQYF; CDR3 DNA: TGTGCCAGTAGTATTTCCATTTCGGGGTCTAGCACAGATACGCAGTATTTT
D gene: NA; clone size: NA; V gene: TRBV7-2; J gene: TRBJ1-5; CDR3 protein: CASSLAGQWDQPQHF; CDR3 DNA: TGTGCCAGCAGCTTAGCCGGACAGTGGGATCAGCCCCAGCATTTT
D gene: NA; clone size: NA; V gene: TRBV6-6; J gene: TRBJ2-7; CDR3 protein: CASSYEGVRYEQYF; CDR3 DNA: TGTGCCAGCAGTTACGAAGGAGTCCGCTACGAGCAGTACTTC
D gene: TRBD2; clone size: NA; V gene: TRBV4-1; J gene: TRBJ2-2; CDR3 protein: CASSQEAGVLTGELFF; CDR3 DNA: TGCGCCAGCAGCCAAGAAGCGGGGGTTCTCACCGGGGAGCTGTTTTTT
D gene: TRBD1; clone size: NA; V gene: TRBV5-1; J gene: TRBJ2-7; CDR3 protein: CASSSGQGWDEQYF; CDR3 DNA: TGCGCCAGCAGCTCGGGACAGGGATGGGACGAGCAGTACTTC
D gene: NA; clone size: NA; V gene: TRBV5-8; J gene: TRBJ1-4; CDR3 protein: CASSLPDSVGKLFF; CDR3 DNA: TGTGCCAGCAGCCTCCCGGACAGTGTCGGAAAACTGTTTTTT
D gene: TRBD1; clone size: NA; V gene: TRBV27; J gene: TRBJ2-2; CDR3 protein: CASSTTDRGGTGELFF; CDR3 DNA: TGTGCCAGCAGTACAACAGACAGGGGAGGTACCGGGGAGCTGTTTTTT
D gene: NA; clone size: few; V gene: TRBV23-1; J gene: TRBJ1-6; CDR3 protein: CASSQCQGGNSPLHF; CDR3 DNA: TGCGCCAGCAGTCAATGTCAGGGAGGTAATTCACCCCTCCACTTT
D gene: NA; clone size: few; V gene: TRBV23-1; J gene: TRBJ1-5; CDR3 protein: CANLRASNQPQHF; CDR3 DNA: TGCGCCAACCTCAGGGCGAGCAATCAGCCCCAGCATTTT
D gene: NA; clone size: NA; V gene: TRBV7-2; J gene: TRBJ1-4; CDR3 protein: CASSLGGANEKLFF; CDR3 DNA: TGTGCCAGCAGCTTGGGCGGAGCTAATGAAAAACTGTTTTTT
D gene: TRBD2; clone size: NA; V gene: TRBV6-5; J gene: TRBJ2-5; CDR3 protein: CASSYSRLAGEETQYF; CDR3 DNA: TGTGCCAGCAGTTACTCCAGACTAGCGGGTGAAGAGACCCAGTACTTC
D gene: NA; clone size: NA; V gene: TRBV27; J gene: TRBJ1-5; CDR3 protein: CASTKRGGGSDNQPQHF; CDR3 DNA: TGTGCCAGCACCAAAAGGGGAGGGGGGTCCGACAATCAGCCCCAGCATTTT
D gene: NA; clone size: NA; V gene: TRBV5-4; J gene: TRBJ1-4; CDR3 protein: CASSAALGGPNEKLFF; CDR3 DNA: TGTGCCAGCAGCGCCGCATTAGGGGGACCTAATGAAAAACTGTTTTTT
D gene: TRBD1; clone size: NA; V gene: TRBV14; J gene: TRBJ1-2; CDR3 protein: CASSPLQGSDLNYGYTF; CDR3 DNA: TGTGCCAGCAGCCCTTTACAGGGGTCGGACCTAAACTATGGCTACACCTTC
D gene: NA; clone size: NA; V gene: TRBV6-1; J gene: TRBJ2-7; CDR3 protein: CASSEQSWGIEHHEQYF; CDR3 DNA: TGTGCCAGCAGTGAACAATCCTGGGGCATAGAACACCACGAGCAGTACTTC
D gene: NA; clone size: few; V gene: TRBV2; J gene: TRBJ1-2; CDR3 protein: CASSEDRNYGYTF; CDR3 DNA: TGTGCCAGCAGTGAAGACAGGAACTATGGCTACACCTTC
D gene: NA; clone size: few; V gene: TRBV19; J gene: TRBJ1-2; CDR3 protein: CASSIAGYGYGYTF; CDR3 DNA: TGTGCCAGTAGTATAGCGGGGTACGGCTATGGCTACACCTTC
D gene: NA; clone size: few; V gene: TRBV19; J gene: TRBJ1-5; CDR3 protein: CASSIDQRRQPQHF; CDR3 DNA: TGTGCCAGTAGTATAGATCAGAGGCGGCAGCCCCAGCATTTT
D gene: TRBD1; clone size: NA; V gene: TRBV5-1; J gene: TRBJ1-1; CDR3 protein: CASSWHRGDPPLEAFF; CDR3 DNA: TGCGCCAGCAGCTGGCACAGGGGCGACCCACCTCTTGAAGCTTTCTTT
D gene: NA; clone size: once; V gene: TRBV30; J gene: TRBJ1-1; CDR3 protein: CAWSPGGLGTEAFF; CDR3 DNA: TGTGCCTGGAGTCCGGGGGGACTAGGCACTGAAGCTTTCTTT
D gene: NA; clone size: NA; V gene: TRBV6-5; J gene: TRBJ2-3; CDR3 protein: CASSYGGTSTDTQYF; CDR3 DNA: TGTGCCAGCAGTTATGGCGGGACTAGCACAGATACGCAGTATTTT
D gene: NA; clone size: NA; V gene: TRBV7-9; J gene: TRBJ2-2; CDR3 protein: CASSPDRYTGELFF; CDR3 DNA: TGTGCCAGCAGCCCCGACAGGTACACCGGGGAGCTGTTTTTT
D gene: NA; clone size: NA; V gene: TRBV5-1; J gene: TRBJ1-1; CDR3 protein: CASSYFADLNTEAFF; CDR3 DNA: TGCGCCAGCAGCTATTTCGCTGACCTGAACACTGAAGCTTTCTTT
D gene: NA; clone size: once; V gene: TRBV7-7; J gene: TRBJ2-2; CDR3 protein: CASSNSQGGTGELFF; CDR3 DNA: TGTGCCAGCAGCAATTCACAGGGTGGGACCGGGGAGCTGTTTTTT
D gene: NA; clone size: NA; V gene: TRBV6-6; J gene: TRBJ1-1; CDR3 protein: CASSYSIKGDTEAFF; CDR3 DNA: TGTGCCAGCAGTTACTCGATTAAGGGGGACACTGAAGCTTTCTTT
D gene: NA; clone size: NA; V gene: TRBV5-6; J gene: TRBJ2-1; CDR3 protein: CASSLGNEQFF; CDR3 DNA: TGTGCCAGCAGCTTGGGCAATGAGCAGTTCTTC
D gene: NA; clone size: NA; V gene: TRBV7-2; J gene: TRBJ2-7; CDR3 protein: CASSLGLGQGTWYEQYF; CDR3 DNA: TGTGCCAGCAGCTTAGGTCTCGGGCAGGGAACTTGGTACGAGCAGTACTTC
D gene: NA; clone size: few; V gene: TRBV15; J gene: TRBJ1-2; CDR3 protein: CATSRDQRGIGYTF; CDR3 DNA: TGTGCCACCAGCAGAGATCAGAGGGGGATAGGCTACACCTTC
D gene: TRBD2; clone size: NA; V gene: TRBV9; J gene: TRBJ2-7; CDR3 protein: CASSAHGGVSYEQYF; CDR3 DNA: TGTGCCAGCAGCGCCCATGGGGGGGTAAGTTACGAGCAGTACTTC
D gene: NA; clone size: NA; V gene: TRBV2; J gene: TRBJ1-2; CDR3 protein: CASSEETGDYGYTF; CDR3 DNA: TGTGCCAGCAGTGAAGAGACCGGGGACTATGGCTACACCTTC
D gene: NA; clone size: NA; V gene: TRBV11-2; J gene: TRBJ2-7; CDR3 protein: CASSRPSYEQYF; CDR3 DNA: TGTGCCAGCAGCCGACCTTCCTACGAGCAGTACTTC
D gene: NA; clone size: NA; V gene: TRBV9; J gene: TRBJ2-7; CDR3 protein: CASSEDSLPADRYYEQYF; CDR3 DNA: TGTGCCAGCAGCGAAGACTCCCTACCCGCGGACAGATACTACGAGCAGTACTTC
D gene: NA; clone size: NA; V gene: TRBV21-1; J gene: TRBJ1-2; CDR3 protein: CASRKNGAGPSTNYGYTF; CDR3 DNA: TGTGCCAGCAGGAAAAACGGCGCAGGACCCTCTACTAACTATGGCTACACCTTC
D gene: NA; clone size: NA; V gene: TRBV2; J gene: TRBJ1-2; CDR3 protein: CASRLEGYGYTF; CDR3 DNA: TGTGCCAGCAGGTTAGAGGGCTATGGCTACACCTTC
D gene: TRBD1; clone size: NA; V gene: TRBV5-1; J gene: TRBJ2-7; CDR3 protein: CASSLGQGFREQYF; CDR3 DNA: TGCGCCAGCAGCTTGGGACAGGGGTTTCGCGAGCAGTACTTC
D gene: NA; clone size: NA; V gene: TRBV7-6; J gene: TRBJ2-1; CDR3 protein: CASSLGRFEGNRDRPIYNEQFF; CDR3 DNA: TGTGCCAGCAGCTTAGGAAGATTTGAGGGAAACAGGGACCGGCCCATCTACAATGAGCAGTTCTTC
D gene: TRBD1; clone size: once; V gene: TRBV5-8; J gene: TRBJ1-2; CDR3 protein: CASSVRAGGAYGYTF; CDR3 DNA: TGTGCCAGCAGCGTCCGGGCAGGGGGCGCCTATGGCTACACCTTC
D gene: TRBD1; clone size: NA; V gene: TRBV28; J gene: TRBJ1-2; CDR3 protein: CASSRQGVGYTF; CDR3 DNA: TGTGCCAGCAGCCGACAGGGGGTGGGCTACACCTTC
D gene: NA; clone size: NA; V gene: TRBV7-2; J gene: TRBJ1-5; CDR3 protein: CTSSRDVNSNQPQHF; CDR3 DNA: TGTACCAGCAGCAGGGACGTAAATAGCAATCAGCCCCAGCATTTT
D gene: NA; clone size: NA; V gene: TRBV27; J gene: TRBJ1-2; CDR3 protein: CASSSGVGYTF; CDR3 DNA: TGTGCCAGCAGTTCTGGGGTAGGCTACACCTTC
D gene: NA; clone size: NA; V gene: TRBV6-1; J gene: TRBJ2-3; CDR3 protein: CASSELGGPTDTQYF; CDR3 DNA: TGTGCCAGCAGTGAACTGGGGGGGCCCACAGATACGCAGTATTTT
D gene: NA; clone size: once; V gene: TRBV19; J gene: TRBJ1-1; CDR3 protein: CASSIYARDPYTEAFF; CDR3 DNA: TGTGCCAGTAGTATCTATGCCAGGGATCCCTACACTGAAGCTTTCTTT
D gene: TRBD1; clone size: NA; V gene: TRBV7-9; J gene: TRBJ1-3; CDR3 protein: CASSLGEGADGNTIYF; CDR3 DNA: TGTGCCAGCAGCTTAGGTGAGGGGGCAGATGGAAACACCATATATTTT
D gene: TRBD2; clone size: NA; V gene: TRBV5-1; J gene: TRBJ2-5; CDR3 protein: CASSLEASGRTETQYF; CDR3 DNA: TGCGCCAGCAGCTTGGAGGCTAGCGGGAGGACTGAGACCCAGTACTTC
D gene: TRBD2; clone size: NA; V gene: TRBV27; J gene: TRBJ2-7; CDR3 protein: CASSLKGRERYEQYF; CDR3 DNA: TGTGCCAGCAGTTTAAAAGGGCGGGAGCGCTACGAGCAGTACTTC
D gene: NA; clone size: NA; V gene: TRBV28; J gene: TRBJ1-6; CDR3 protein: CASPPLIGLDPPNFSPLHF; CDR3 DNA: TGTGCCAGCCCACCCCTTATAGGACTCGACCCGCCTAACTTTTCACCCCTCCACTTT
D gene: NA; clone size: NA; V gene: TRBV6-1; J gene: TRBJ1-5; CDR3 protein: CASSEVVWGGNQPQHF; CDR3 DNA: TGTGCCAGCAGTGAAGTGGTCTGGGGGGGCAATCAGCCCCAGCATTTT
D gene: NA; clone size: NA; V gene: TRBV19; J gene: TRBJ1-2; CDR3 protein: CASKETSYYGYTF; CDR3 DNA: TGTGCCAGTAAAGAGACATCCTACTATGGCTACACCTTC
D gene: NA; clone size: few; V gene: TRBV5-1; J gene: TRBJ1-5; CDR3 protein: CASSLAPLHGNQPQHF; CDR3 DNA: TGCGCCAGCAGCTTGGCCCCTCTACACGGAAATCAGCCCCAGCATTTT
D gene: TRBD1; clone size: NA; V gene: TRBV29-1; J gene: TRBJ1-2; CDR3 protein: CSVGTGPTIF; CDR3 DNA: TGCAGCGTTGGGACAGGCCCAACCATCTTC
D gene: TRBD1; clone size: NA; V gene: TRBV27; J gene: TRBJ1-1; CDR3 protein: CASSLKGARTEAFF; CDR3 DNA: TGTGCCAGCAGTTTAAAGGGGGCGCGAACTGAAGCTTTCTTT